Here is one TCR beta chain with its context. At the DNA level, this CDR3 is encoded by other sequences in the same sample as well. Germline loops: CDR1 MNHNS, CDR2 SASEGT. Trimming pared 0 bases from V and 2 bases from J, leaving 8 bases between. This CDR3 is 15 amino acids long. The data were produced by immunoSEQ multiplex PCR, yet TCRdb's version contains in-frame clones alone and is incomplete. The sample records around 1.5 million clones, approximately 98% being singletons. This specimen comes from a study of shared clonotypes between healthy human individuals. This chain uses TRBV6-1 with TRBJ1-3; weak D call: TRBD1 (6 bases). Sequences were obtained from naive CD4+ T cells sorted from blood. Subset specified: CD45RA+ positively selected. This receptor was taken from a man younger than 40 in good health. Written as DNA, the CDR3 is TGTGCCAGCAGTGAAGCGAGGGGGGCTGGAAACACCATATATTTT. Its translation is CASSEARGAGNTIYF.